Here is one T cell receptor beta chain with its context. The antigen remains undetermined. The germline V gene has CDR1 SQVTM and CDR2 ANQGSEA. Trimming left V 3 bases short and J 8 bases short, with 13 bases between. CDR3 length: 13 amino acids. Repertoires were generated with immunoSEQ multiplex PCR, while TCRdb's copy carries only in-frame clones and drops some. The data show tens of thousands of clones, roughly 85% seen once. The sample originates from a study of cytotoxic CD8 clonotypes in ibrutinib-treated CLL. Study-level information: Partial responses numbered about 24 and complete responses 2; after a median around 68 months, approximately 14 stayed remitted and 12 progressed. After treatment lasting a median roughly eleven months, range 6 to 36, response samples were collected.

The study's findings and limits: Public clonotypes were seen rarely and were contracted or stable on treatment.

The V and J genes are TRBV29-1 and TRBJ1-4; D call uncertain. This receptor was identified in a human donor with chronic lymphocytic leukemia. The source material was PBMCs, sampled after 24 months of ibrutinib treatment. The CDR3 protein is CSVDPGMREKLFF. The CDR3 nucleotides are TGCAGCGTTGATCCCGGGATGAGGGAAAAACTGTTTTTT.